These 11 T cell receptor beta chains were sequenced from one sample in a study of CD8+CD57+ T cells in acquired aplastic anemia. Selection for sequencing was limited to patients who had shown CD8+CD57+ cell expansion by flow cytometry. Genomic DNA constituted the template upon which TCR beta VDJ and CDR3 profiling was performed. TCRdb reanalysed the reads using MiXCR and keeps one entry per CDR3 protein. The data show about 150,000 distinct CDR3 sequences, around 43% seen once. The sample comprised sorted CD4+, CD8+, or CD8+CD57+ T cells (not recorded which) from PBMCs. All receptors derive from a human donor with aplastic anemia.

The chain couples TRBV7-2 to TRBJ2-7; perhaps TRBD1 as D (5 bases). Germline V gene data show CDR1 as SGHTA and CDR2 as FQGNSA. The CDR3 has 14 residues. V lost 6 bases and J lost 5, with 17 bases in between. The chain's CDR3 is CASSLPQGVHEQYF. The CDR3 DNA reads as TGTGCCAGCAGTTTACCACAAGGGGTTCACGAGCAGTACTTC.

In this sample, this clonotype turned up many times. CDR3 protein: CSAKTLGLYTF. CDR3 bases: TGCAGTGCTAAAACGCTAGGACTCTACACCTTC. The chain couples TRBV20-1 to TRBJ1-2, with D uncertain. Per germline, CDR1 DFQATT and CDR2 SNEGSKA (reference sequence). The V gene lost 4 bases and the J gene lost 10 bases, with 13 bases spanning the gap. This CDR3 has 11 residues.

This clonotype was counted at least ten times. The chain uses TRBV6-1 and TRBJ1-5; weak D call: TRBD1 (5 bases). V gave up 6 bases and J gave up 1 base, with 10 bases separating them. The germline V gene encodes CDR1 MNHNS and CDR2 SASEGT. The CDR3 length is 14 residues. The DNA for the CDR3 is TGTGCCAGCAGCCCGGACACAAGCAATCAGCCCCAGCATTTT. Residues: CASSPDTSNQPQHF.

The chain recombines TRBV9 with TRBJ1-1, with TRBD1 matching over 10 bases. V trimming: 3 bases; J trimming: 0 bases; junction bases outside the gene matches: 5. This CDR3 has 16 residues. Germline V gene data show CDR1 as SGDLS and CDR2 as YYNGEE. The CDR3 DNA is TGTGCCAGCAGCGAAGGGGGGACAGGGGTGAACACTGAAGCTTTCTTT. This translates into CASSEGGTGVNTEAFF.

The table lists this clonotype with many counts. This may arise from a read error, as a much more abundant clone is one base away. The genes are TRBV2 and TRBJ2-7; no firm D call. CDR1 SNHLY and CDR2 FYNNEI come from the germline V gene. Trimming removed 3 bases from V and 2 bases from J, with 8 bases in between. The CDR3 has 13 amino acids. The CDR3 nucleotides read TGTGCCAGCAGTGAGTTTCTAGCCTACGAGCAGTACTTC. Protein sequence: CASSEFLAYEQYF. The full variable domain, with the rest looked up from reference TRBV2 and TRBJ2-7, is EPEVTQTPSHQVTQMGQEVILRCVPISNHLYFYWYRQILGQKVEFLVSFYNNEISEKSEIFDDQFSVERPDGSNFTLKIRSTKLEDSAMYFCASSEFLAYEQYFGPGTRLTVT.

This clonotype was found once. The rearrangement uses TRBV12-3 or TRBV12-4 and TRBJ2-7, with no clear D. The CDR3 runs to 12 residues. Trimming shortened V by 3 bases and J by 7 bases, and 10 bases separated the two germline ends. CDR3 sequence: CASSFGGPEQYF. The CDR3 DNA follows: TGTGCCAGCAGTTTCGGCGGTCCAGAGCAGTACTTC.

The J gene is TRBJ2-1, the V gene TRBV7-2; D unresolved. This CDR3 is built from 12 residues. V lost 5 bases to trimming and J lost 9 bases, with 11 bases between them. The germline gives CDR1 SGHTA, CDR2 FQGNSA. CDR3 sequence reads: CASSPPRSEQFF. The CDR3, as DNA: TGTGCCAGCAGCCCGCCGCGGAGTGAGCAGTTCTTC.

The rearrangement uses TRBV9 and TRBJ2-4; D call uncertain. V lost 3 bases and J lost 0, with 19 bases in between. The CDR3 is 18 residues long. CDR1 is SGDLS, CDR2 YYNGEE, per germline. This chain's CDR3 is CASSGALSRSLAKNIQYF. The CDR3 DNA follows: TGTGCCAGCAGCGGAGCCTTGTCCCGATCACTAGCCAAAAACATTCAGTACTTC.

The CDR3, as DNA: TGTGCCAGCAGTGACCCCCCGGGACAGGGAAGTAGTGGCTACACCTTC. Encoded protein: CASSDPPGQGSSGYTF. The chain links TRBV2 to TRBJ1-2, with TRBD1 identical over 9 bases. Germline values: CDR1 SNHLY, CDR2 FYNNEI. The junction had 12 bases not matched to a gene; V was cut back by 3 bases and J by 7 bases. This CDR3 has 16 amino acids.

The CDR3: CASRDYRDTDTQYF. CDR3 DNA sequence: TGTGCCAGCAGGGATTATAGAGACACAGATACGCAGTATTTT. The chain has TRBV6-1 and TRBJ2-3; D ambiguous. The CDR3 is made up of 14 amino acids. CDR1 is MNHNS and CDR2 is SASEGT in the germline V gene. Trimming pared 6 bases from V and 2 bases from J, leaving 12 bases between.

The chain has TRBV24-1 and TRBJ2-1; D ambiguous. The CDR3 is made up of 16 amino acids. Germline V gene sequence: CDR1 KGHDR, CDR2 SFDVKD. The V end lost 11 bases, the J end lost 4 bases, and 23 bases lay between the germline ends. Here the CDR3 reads CASRPPPDVPYNEQFF. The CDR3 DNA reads TGTGCCAGCAGACCCCCCCCGGACGTTCCGTACAATGAGCAGTTCTTC.